Given below is one T cell receptor beta chain in context. The source of the sample is a study of T cells in Graves' hyperthyroidism and ophthalmopathy. Diagnosis of hyperthyroidism was new in patients aged 18 to 65, and its duration was under 2 months. V dropped 3 bases and J dropped 0 bases, with 11 bases sitting between them. Germline V gene sequence: CDR1 KGHSH, CDR2 LQKENI. This CDR3 is 15 amino acids long. RNA transcripts were the template for amplifying TCR beta CDR3 regions. The primer set for the first-round RT-PCR of the TCR CDR3 was HTBI. One entry per CDR3 protein results from TCRdb running MiXCR on the multiplex PCR reads. The sample yields about 380,000 distinct CDR3 sequences, approximately 15% seen once.

This chain links TRBV18 with TRBJ2-5, with D possibly matching TRBD2 (6 bases). This clonotype was sampled from a woman in her fifties or sixties with Graves' hyperthyroidism. The sample taken for sequencing was blood. In nucleotides, the CDR3 is TGTGCCAGCTCACCCGGGGTAGCGGACCAAGAGACCCAGTACTTC. Translation gives CASSPGVADQETQYF.